This T cell receptor beta chain was documented in a study of sequential checkpoint blockade in melanoma. Treatment of the sample: randomized to nivolumab then ipilimumab (arm A) or the reverse (arm B). This CDR3 has 13 residues. The V gene end was trimmed by 6 bases and the J gene end by 3 bases; junction bases not matched to a gene: 4. Germline V lookup: CDR1 ENHRY, CDR2 SYGVKD. The table came from immunoSEQ multiplex PCR; TCRdb's copy has only in-frame clones and leaves some out. The table lists some 26,000 clones, around 73% of them singletons. Material: CD8+ T cells sorted from blood (inferred from file names), obtained from a patient given nivolumab and ipilimumab in sequence. V gene TRBV10-3 combines with J gene TRBJ2-7; 8 bases fit TRBD1. This receptor was identified in a human donor with melanoma. The CDR3 reads CAIRDRVNYEQYF. CDR3 in DNA: TGTGCCATCAGGGACAGGGTCAACTACGAGCAGTACTTC.